Detailed here is one T cell receptor beta chain. What it binds is unknown. Amplification used 60 Vbeta primers and 13 Jbeta primers. Profiling relied on immunoSEQ multiplex PCR, and the TCRdb table lists in-frame clones only, not all of them. The sample records approximately 120,000 clones, approximately 85% being singletons. The data derive from a study of cytomegalovirus exposure and HLA in healthy donors. Study results and limitations: Most CMV-associated TCR beta chains appeared HLA-restricted in a later analysis.

The V gene end was trimmed by 2 bases and the J gene end by 2 bases; junction bases not matched to a gene: 4. The CDR3 has 14 residues. Germline lookup yields CDR1 SQVTM and CDR2 ANQGSEA. The rearrangement uses TRBV29-1 and TRBJ2-3; 7 bases line up with TRBD1. The origin of this receptor is a young woman in good health and CMV-seropositive. The sequenced sample was PBMCs. The chain's CDR3 is CSVEQGDPTDTQYF. CDR3 in DNA: TGCAGCGTTGAACAGGGGGACCCCACAGATACGCAGTATTTT.